This T cell receptor (beta chain) was recovered during a study of blood T cell repertoires in COVID-19. The overall study: PBMCs, B-cell-depleted T cells, or T cells were the source of the cDNA or gDNA that made up the material.

In the original workflow: Amplification with reference gene primers provided the estimates of nucleated cell counts. This table comes from immunoSEQ multiplex PCR, and its TCRdb copy is limited to in-frame clones, with some not included. That table gives V, J and clone size, and the DNA gave D and trimming. The profile covers 400,000 to 500,000 clones, with 70% to 90% appearing a single time and around 1.5% taken by the ten largest. Participant age was about 18 to 89 years, and participants resided in about two dozen US areas. The sample consisted of PBMCs or T cells enriched from blood (not recorded which). This sequence originates from a woman between 18 and 30 years old who had been exposed to COVID-19.

CDR3 loop: CAWSVTGGRAFF. The CDR3 nucleotides are TGTGCCTGGAGTGTAACGGGGGGGAGGGCTTTCTTT. This rearrangement joins TRBV30 to TRBJ1-1, with TRBD1 as a possible D gene (5 bases). CDR3 length: 12 amino acids. Trimming cost V 0 bases and J 11 bases, with 13 bases left between them. Germline lookup yields CDR1 GTSNPN and CDR2 SVGIG (reference sequence).